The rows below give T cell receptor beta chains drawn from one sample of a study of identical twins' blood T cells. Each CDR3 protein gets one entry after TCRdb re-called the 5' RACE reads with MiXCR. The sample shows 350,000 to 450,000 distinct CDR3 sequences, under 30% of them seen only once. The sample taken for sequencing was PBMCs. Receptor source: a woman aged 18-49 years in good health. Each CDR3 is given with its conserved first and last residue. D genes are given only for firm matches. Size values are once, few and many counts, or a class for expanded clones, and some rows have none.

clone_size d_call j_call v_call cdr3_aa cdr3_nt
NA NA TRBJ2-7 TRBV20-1 CSARPSYEQYF TGCAGTGCTAGGCCTTCCTACGAGCAGTACTTC
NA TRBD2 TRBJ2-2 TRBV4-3 CTSSQLARTGELFF TGCACCAGCAGCCAACTAGCGCGCACCGGGGAGCTGTTTTTT
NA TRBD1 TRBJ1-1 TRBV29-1 CSVGDRGYTEAFF TGCAGCGTGGGGGACAGGGGATACACTGAAGCTTTCTTT
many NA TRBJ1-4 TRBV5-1 CASSLDRNAGFNEKLFF TGCGCCAGCAGCTTGGACCGGAACGCCGGATTTAATGAAAAACTGTTTTTT
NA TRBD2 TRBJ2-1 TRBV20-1 CSARDLVAGRSYNEQFF TGCAGTGCTAGAGACCTTGTAGCGGGGCGCTCCTACAATGAGCAGTTCTTC
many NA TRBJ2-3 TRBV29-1 CSVDVEYTDTQYF TGCAGCGTTGACGTTGAGTACACAGATACGCAGTATTTT
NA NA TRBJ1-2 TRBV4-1 CASSQPGDYGYTF TGCGCCAGCAGCCAACCAGGGGACTATGGCTACACCTTC
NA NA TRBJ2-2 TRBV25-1 CASSEARFTGELFF TGTGCCAGCAGTGAGGCAAGATTCACCGGGGAGCTGTTTTTT
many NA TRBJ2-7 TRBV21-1 CASSNCCPPYEQYF TGTGCCAGCAGCAACTGCTGTCCCCCCTACGAGCAGTACTTC
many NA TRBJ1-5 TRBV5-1 CASSLGTNSNQPQHF TGCGCCAGCAGCTTAGGCACGAATAGCAATCAGCCCCAGCATTTT
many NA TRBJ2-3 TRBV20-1 CSVVSGGHKSYF TGCAGTGTGGTTTCCGGGGGACACAAATCGTATTTT
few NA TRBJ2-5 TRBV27 CASSFSLDRIYF TGTGCCAGCAGTTTCAGTCTCGACAGGATCTACTTC
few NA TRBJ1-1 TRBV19 CASQPRRPENTEAFF TGTGCCAGCCAACCGCGGCGGCCCGAGAACACTGAAGCTTTCTTT
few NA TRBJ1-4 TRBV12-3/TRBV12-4 CASSPPGLLNEKLFF TGTGCCAGCAGTCCGCCGGGACTGCTAAATGAAAAACTGTTTTTT
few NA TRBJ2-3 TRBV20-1 CSARGRPLGTDTQYF TGCAGTGCTAGAGGAAGGCCCCTGGGCACAGATACGCAGTATTTT
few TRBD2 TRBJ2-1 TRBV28 CASSLSLAGLEQFF TGTGCCAGCAGTTTATCACTAGCGGGACTTGAGCAGTTCTTC
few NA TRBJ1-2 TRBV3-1 CASSQESDRTELHYGYTF TGTGCCAGCAGCCAAGAGAGCGACAGGACCGAGCTTCACTATGGCTACACCTTC
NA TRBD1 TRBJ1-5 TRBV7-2 CASSLTGGVEPQHF TGTGCCAGCAGCCTTACAGGGGGGGTTGAGCCCCAGCATTTT
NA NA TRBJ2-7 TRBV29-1 CSVDGGGHEQYF TGCAGCGTTGATGGAGGGGGCCACGAGCAGTACTTC
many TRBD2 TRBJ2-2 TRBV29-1 CSAAGLAGTNTGELFF TGCAGCGCCGCGGGCCTAGCGGGAACGAACACCGGGGAGCTGTTTTTT
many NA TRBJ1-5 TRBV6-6 CASSIQGRNQPQHF TGTGCCAGCAGTATTCAGGGACGGAATCAGCCCCAGCATTTT
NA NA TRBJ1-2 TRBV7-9 CASTVTDYYGYTF TGTGCCAGCACCGTGACTGATTACTATGGCTACACCTTC
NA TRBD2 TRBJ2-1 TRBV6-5 CASSAASGGDNEQFF TGTGCCAGCAGTGCGGCTAGCGGGGGAGACAATGAGCAGTTCTTC
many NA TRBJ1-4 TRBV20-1 CSARRSPNEKLFF TGCAGTGCTCGACGGAGCCCTAATGAAAAACTGTTTTTT
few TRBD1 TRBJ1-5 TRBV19 CASSIFNPRGLNQPQHF TGTGCCAGTAGTATCTTCAACCCCAGGGGGTTGAATCAGCCCCAGCATTTT
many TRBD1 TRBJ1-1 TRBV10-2 CASSESGRGRTEAFF TGCGCCAGCAGTGAGTCGGGGAGGGGGCGAACTGAAGCTTTCTTT
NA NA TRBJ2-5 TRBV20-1 CSAHLDWAQYF TGCAGTGCCCACCTAGATTGGGCCCAGTACTTC
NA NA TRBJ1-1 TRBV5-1 CASSLSPGSNTEAFF TGCGCCAGCAGCTTGTCTCCAGGGTCGAACACTGAAGCTTTCTTT
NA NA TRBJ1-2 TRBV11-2 CASSYVNTAGYTF TGTGCCAGCAGCTATGTGAACACCGCTGGCTACACCTTC
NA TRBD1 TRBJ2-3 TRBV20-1 CSARTGGVDTQYF TGCAGTGCTAGAACAGGGGGCGTGGATACGCAGTATTTT
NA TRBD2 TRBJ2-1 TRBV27 CASTPRALAGNEQFF TGTGCCAGCACCCCTAGGGCCCTAGCGGGCAATGAGCAGTTCTTC
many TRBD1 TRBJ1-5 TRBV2 CASSKGTGLEQPQHF TGTGCCAGCAGTAAGGGGACAGGGTTAGAACAGCCCCAGCATTTT
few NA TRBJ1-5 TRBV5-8 CASSFGVVRAQHF TGTGCCAGCAGCTTCGGGGTCGTCAGGGCCCAGCATTTT
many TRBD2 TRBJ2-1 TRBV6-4 CASSETSGAYNEQFF TGTGCCAGCAGTGAGACTAGCGGAGCCTACAATGAGCAGTTCTTC
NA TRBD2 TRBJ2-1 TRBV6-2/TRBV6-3 CASSYRDRGLAAYNEQFF TGTGCCAGCAGTTACCGGGACCGTGGACTAGCGGCCTACAATGAGCAGTTCTTC
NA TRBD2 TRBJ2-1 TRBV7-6 CASSRTSWNEQFF TGTGCCAGCAGCCGGACTAGCTGGAATGAGCAGTTCTTC
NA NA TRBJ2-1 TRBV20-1 CSANRGFGDEQFF TGCAGTGCTAATAGGGGTTTTGGAGATGAGCAGTTCTTC
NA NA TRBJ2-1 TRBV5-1 CASSPQPSTSYNEQFF TGCGCCAGCAGCCCTCAGCCCTCCACTTCCTACAATGAGCAGTTCTTC
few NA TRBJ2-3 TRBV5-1 CASSEAPASTDTQYF TGCGCCAGCAGCGAGGCTCCGGCTAGCACAGATACGCAGTATTTT
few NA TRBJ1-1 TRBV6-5 CASSYSSQNTEAFF TGTGCCAGCAGTTACTCGAGCCAGAACACTGAAGCTTTCTTT
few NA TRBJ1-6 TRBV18 CASSPNSGTRYNSPLHF TGTGCCAGCTCCCCCAACTCCGGGACAAGATATAATTCACCCCTCCACTTT
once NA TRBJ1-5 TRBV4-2 CASSQEISSQPQHF TGTGCCAGCAGCCAGGAAATTAGTAGTCAGCCCCAGCATTTT
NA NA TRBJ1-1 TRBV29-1 CSVEWSVQGTEAFF TGCAGCGTTGAATGGTCCGTCCAGGGCACTGAAGCTTTCTTT
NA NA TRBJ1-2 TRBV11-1 CASSLRESYTF TGTGCCAGCAGCTTGAGGGAGAGCTACACCTTC
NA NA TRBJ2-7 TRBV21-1 CASSKEGELPYEQYF TGTGCCAGCAGCAAAGAGGGGGAGCTTCCCTACGAGCAGTACTTC
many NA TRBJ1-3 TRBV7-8 CASSLTTGTIYF TGTGCCAGCAGCTTAACCACAGGCACCATATATTTT
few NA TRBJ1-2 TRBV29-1 CSVGTFYGYTF TGCAGCGTCGGGACCTTTTATGGCTACACCTTC
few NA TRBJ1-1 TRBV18 CASSPGSENTEAFF TGTGCCAGCTCACCAGGCTCGGAGAACACTGAAGCTTTCTTT